This T cell receptor beta chain was recorded in a study of early T cells in non-severe SARS-CoV-2 infection. A single record per CDR3 protein comes from TCRdb applying MiXCR to the 5' RACE reads. The sample includes 50,000 to 60,000 distinct CDR3 sequences, more than 9.5% of them seen just once. The CDR3 loop spans 13 amino acids. The V end was cut by 2 bases, the J end by 5 bases, with 10 bases between. In germline, CDR1 is MNHNY, CDR2 SVGAGI (reference sequence). The source of this sequence is an adult who was a healthcare worker with PCR-confirmed SARS-CoV-2 infection or an uninfected control (not recorded which). The specimen sequenced was whole blood. The rearrangement uses TRBV6-6 and TRBJ2-7, with D possibly matching TRBD2 (7 bases). CDR3 residues: CASSYGGGHEQYF. As DNA, the CDR3 is TGTGCCAGCAGTTACGGCGGGGGCCACGAGCAGTACTTC.